The T cell receptor (beta chain) described here comes from a study of T-cell reconstitution after alpha-beta-depleted transplantation in children. This clonotype was seen once. Its matching antigen is unknown. Preparation of the TCRbeta library involved a method that used unique molecular identifiers. Using its own MiXCR run on the PCR reads, TCRdb lists one record per CDR3 protein. The sample lists just over 950,000 distinct CDR3 sequences, under 30% occurring once. Findings and limits, study-wide: Some patients owed their high day-60 TCRbeta diversity to surviving recipient T cells and thymic progenitors. Newly generated T cells supplied most T-cell counts and diversity one year post-transplant. The origin of alpha-beta T cells about two months after transplant was reportedly several hundred expanded graft clones.

The germline gives CDR1 DFQATT, CDR2 SNEGSKA (reference sequence). There are 14 residues in the CDR3. The ends were cut back, 3 bases at V and 0 bases at J, with 9 bases in the middle. This TCR derives from a boy in the first two years of life who had a stem cell transplant for SCID, so the T cells may come from the graft donor. Sequencing used PBMCs, mostly from graft donor cells, obtained 360 days after TCRalphabeta/CD19-depleted stem cell transplant. V gene TRBV20-1 combines with J gene TRBJ1-3; D not certain. The CDR3 reads CSASSRSSGNTIYF. CDR3 nucleotide sequence: TGCAGTGCTAGTTCGCGGAGCTCTGGAAACACCATATATTTT.